The clone carrying this TCR beta chain was recorded at least ten times. Its specificity is not known. The sample belongs to a study of T-cell reconstitution after alpha-beta-depleted transplantation in children. Trimming removed 3 bases from V and 0 bases from J, with 23 bases in between. Germline V gene data show CDR1 as MGHDK and CDR2 as SYGVNS. The CDR3 spans 20 residues. Study-level points and caveats: Several hundred expanded graft clones reportedly were the source of alpha-beta T cells about two months after transplant. From newly produced T cells came most of the T-cell counts and diversity one year after transplant. Certain patients had high TCRbeta diversity at day 60, and it came from recipient T cells and thymic progenitors that survived.

Unique molecular identifiers featured in how the TCRbeta library was prepared. In TCRdb, the PCR reads were re-called with MiXCR into one record per CDR3 protein. Here the sample spans 330,000 or so distinct CDR3 sequences, 6% to 10% being singletons. This TCR derives from a female patient aged 2-9 years who had a stem cell transplant for Fanconi anemia, so the T cells may come from the graft donor. The sample here was peripheral blood, taken 360 days after TCRalphabeta/CD19-depleted stem cell transplant. The V and J genes are TRBV25-1 and TRBJ2-2; maybe TRBD2 (5 bases). CDR3 DNA sequence: TGTGCCAGCAGTGAGGGTTTAAGCGAGCGGAAAAACGCGAACACCGGGGAGCTGTTTTTT. This gives the protein CASSEGLSERKNANTGELFF. The whole variable domain, filled in from reference TRBV25-1 and TRBJ2-2, reads EADIYQTPRYLVIGTGKKITLECSQTMGHDKMYWYQQDPGMELHLIHYSYGVNSTEKGDLSSESTVSRIRTEHFPLTLESARPSHTSQYLCASSEGLSERKNANTGELFFGEGSRLTVL.